This T cell receptor beta chain emerged from a study of T cells in Graves' hyperthyroidism and ophthalmopathy (dated by TCRdb to the late 2010s). Regarding the complete study: TCR V-J signatures able to tell the groups apart were searched for in a discovery cohort of some 100 patients, of whom around 42 had Graves' ophthalmopathy and 55 to 65 had stable Graves' hyperthyroidism. An independent validation cohort of 18 to 20 hyperthyroidism patients and about 16 patients who later progressed to ophthalmopathy tested prospective prediction of ophthalmopathy. For training and testing, the 100 or so patients in the discovery cohort were randomly divided in a 7:3 ratio. Thyroid tissue and blood T-cell repertoires from several Graves' hyperthyroidism patients were also compared in the study. After sampling, hyperthyroidism patients received methimazole starting at 30 mg daily, and ophthalmopathy patients received high-dose intravenous methylprednisolone. TCR Vbeta CDR3 sequencing of roughly 140 peripheral blood samples (under 45 ophthalmopathy, 75 or so hyperthyroidism and approximately 17 progressor patients) is reported in the paper. The investigation overall reported the following: Blood samples also contained most of the expanded thyroid clonotypes (frequency above 0.001), which suggests that blood repertoires may reflect thyroid immune responses. Ophthalmopathy was separated from stable hyperthyroidism by a 13 V-J signature model, with 85% to 90% sensitivity and just over 81% specificity obtained in cross-validation and 80%/75% obtained in testing. During validation, the model predicted progression to ophthalmopathy a median of around 6 months ahead of onset, with more than 60% sensitivity and 72% to 85% specificity. No statistical method was used to fix the sample size in advance, and group allocation was not hidden from the investigators.

This clonotype was observed a single time. Its recognized antigen is unknown. No qualities accompany the bases; no much larger clone lies one base away. One read alone provides weak support. Any patient with an uncontrolled infection, another autoimmune disease, pregnancy or lactation was excluded. Clinical symptoms, serum thyroxine and TRAb, thyroid ultrasound, and orbital computed tomography formed the basis for the diagnoses. Total RNA was extracted with Trizol reagent, and quality was checked on an Agilent 2100 Bioanalyzer. Amplification of TCR beta CDR3 regions was carried out from RNA transcripts. A first-round RT-PCR of the TCR CDR3 used the HTBI primer set with the Qiagen OneStep RT-PCR kit. A second multiplex PCR round built the libraries, followed by size selection and purification. Libraries were sequenced paired-end with 100 bp reads on an Illumina HiSeq2000. The authors' analysis ran thus. SOAPnuke was used to process the raw data, with reads discarded if the reads contained adapters or uncalled bases, had a mean Phred below 15, or lacked an exact constant-primer or identifier match. High-quality paired reads were merged with COPE v1.2.5, and unique nucleotide sequences were defined as clonotypes. MiTCR v1.1 was used to align clonotypes to the IMGT TRBV, TRBD and TRBJ reference segments. The analysis was restricted to V-J combinations with a frequency above 0.0001, which together covered 99% to 99.2% of the repertoires. A TCS score was defined as the ratio of F50 (clonal expansion) to E x V (chaos), with BLOSUM62-based TCRdist applied between CDR3 peptides within each V-J. Welch's t-statistics and random forest reduced fewer than 550 V-J features to 13, which were used in a naive Bayes classifier (R e1071). The Morisita-Horn index was used to measure how similar the thyroid and blood repertoires were. TCRdb ran its own pipeline on the public reads, namely fastp trimming at Q25 and MiXCR clone calling, and kept in-frame beta chains. Rows matching on CDR3 protein sequence are summarized as one entry with the most common DNA and genes. Here the V and J calls rest on TCRdb's processing, not on the authors' analysis. For this sample the table gives 450,000 to 700,000 distinct CDR3 sequences, of which about 43% were detected only once. The ten top clones hold around a fifth of the sample.

Based on the germline V gene, the CDR1 and CDR2 sequences are SQVTM and ANQGSEA. Reading from cysteine to phenylalanine, the CDR3 counts 13 amino acids. Only the CDR3 DNA is retained, 39 bases long and in frame from the first base. Trimming leaves V shorter by 8 bases and J shorter by 0 bases, with the junction holding 4 bases beyond the gene matches. The rearranged segments are TRBV29-1 and TRBJ1-3; TRBD1 agrees with 7 junctional bases. The sample consisted of peripheral blood or thyroid tissue (not recorded which). This TCR was recovered from an adult woman with Graves' disease, either hyperthyroidism or ophthalmopathy (not recorded which). The DNA reads as follows: TGCAGCTCCGGGACAGTCTCTGGAAACACCATATATTTT. The resulting protein is CSSGTVSGNTIYF.